This TCR beta chain was observed in a study of blood T cell repertoires in COVID-19. Study-wide context: Acute-phase and convalescent COVID-19 samples originated in the United States, Italy and Spain. From T cells, B-cell-depleted T cells, or PBMCs came the material, which was cDNA or gDNA.

J was trimmed by 5 bases and V by 5 bases; bases with no gene match: 10. Germline V lookup: CDR1 LNHDA, CDR2 SQIVND (reference sequence). The CDR3 is 15 amino acids. As handled by the study authors: Amplified reference gene primers provided the basis for estimating nucleated cell counts. Libraries were prepared by immunoSEQ multiplex PCR; TCRdb keeps only in-frame clonotypes and omits some of them. V and J calls and clone size are as listed in that table; D and trimming were resolved from the DNA. The sample lists 250,000 to 350,000 clones, roughly 90% occurring once. The receptor was derived from a woman in her twenties or thirties with active or convalescent COVID-19. Sequences were obtained from peripheral blood. The chain uses TRBV19 and TRBJ2-5, with 8 bases that match TRBD1. The CDR3 nucleotides read TGTGCCAGTAGTTCTCCAGGGGGCGCGGGGGAGACCCAGTACTTC. Protein: CASSSPGGAGETQYF.